This T cell receptor (beta chain) was found in a study of neurological immune-mediated disorders. Study findings and constraints: Expanded clones shared no identical CDR3 amino acid sequences across subjects, which suggested private TCR-beta repertoires in all groups.

This clonotype was seen ten or more times. Its antigen remains unknown. V shed 6 bases, J shed 1 base, and the junction held 4 bases outside the gene matches. Germline V gives CDR1 MDHEN, CDR2 SYDVKM. The CDR3 is made up of 15 amino acids. The cDNA came from 5'RACE, which used 10-nucleotide random UMIs. Sequencing runs each yielded over 180 million TCR-beta sequences from 15-18 subjects. One entry per CDR3 protein results from TCRdb running MiXCR on the 5' RACE reads. The sample carries under 100,000 distinct CDR3 sequences, approximately 4.3% recorded once. The time point: longitudinal time-point 3. Preparation of the unsorted libraries drew on 2 million PBMCs stored at -80 C.

Sequencing input: PBMCs. The sequence was obtained from a woman aged 55-70 years with multiple sclerosis. The rearrangement joins TRBV28 to TRBJ2-2; 8 bases are a match to TRBD1. The chain's CDR3 is CASRGTGRNTGELFF. CDR3 in DNA: TGTGCCAGCAGGGGGACAGGCAGGAACACCGGGGAGCTGTTTTTT.